The sequence of this T cell receptor (beta chain) was determined in a study of cytomegalovirus exposure and HLA in healthy donors (dated by TCRdb to about 2017). Turning to the overall study: According to a later analysis, one platform produced both the roughly 130 validation repertoires and the roughly 650 repertoires of the first cohort. The study was designed to test whether signatures of past pathogen exposure could be identified by cataloging public T cell receptors. Besides the first cohort of approximately 670 subjects, a separate validation cohort made up of over a hundred different subjects was used. High-throughput TCR immunosequencing, statistical association of individual TCRs with disease status, and machine learning were combined to predict cytomegalovirus infection status.

Separate from the approximately 700-subject first cohort, the validation cohort of 90 to 150 subjects was the group to which the donors belonged. This clone was detected once. Which antigen it targets is not known. Base-call qualities are not available, and no considerably larger clone is one nucleotide away. The library came from the immunoSEQ multiplex PCR assay. The source study handled its data this way. To diagnose cytomegalovirus status from the catalog of TCR beta chain sequences, a statistical classification framework was built. As stored in TCRdb, this immuneACCESS dataset retains in-frame rearrangements with V and J assigned. A fraction of the clones does not appear; measured against another copy, unresolved V genes explain less than half of the discrepancy, and the remainder lacks a known reason. D and trimming were read from the DNA, whereas the V and J calls and clone size are those reported in that table. Here the sample has 200,000 to 250,000 clones; about 87% occur a single time. 2.6% of the sample is in the top ten clones.

The study at large found these results: In vitro tests confirmed that three of the cytomegalovirus-associated TCR beta chains recognize cytomegalovirus antigens. A later analysis had no HLA typing for the validation cohort, so co-occurrence there was scored across all 120 repertoires. The study listed 150 to 200 TCR beta chains as associated with cytomegalovirus. In both the original and validation cohorts, the classifier was reported to diagnose cytomegalovirus status with high specificity and sensitivity. Most TCR sequences were seen in very few donors, while some public TCRs were found in many individuals. It was suggested by the authors that the approach could potentially be generalized to other disease states and immunological phenotypes. A later analysis found that TCRs clustered in the first cohort also tended to co-occur in the 130 or so validation repertoires, with approximately 93% of cluster scores above 0.

V loses 2 bases at its end and J loses 3 bases; junction bases beyond the gene matches: 6. From a lookup of the germline V gene, CDR1 and CDR2 are MRHNA and SNTAGT. The CDR3 numbers 17 residues from cysteine through phenylalanine. Of the read, only the CDR3 DNA is kept; its 51 bases are in frame from base 1. The source of this sequence is a man between 18 and 29 years old in good health and CMV-seronegative. Sequencing was done on a sample of PBMCs. This receptor chain uses TRBV6-4 and TRBJ2-2, with 10 middle bases fitting TRBD2. The bases read TGTGCCAGCAGTGACCGGACTAGCGGAGGGGACACCGGGGAGCTGTTTTTT. The encoded protein is CASSDRTSGGDTGELFF.